This T cell receptor (beta chain) was profiled in a study of cytomegalovirus exposure and HLA in healthy donors. Study outcomes and limitations: The sole available immune exposure information was CMV serostatus. Further analysis, carried out later, found HLA-associated TCR beta chains more clonally expanded than equally common other chains.

On this clone itself: Its matching antigen is unknown.

PCR primers comprised 60 Vbeta and 13 Jbeta primers. Per the original data handling: Later reanalysis found around 84 million unique TCR beta chains, 10 million to 12 million of them shared. Data came from immunoSEQ multiplex PCR; TCRdb stores just in-frame clones and leaves some out. Clonal size and the V and J genes are those of that table, whereas D and trimming came from the DNA. The sample holds approximately 190,000 clones, around 86% seen once. Each of the donors was a healthy bone marrow donor. Trimming stripped 1 base from V and 8 bases from J, with 7 bases between. Germline CDR1 DFQATT, CDR2 SNEGSKA (reference sequence). This CDR3 comprises 11 residues.

The material sequenced was PBMCs. The rearrangement links TRBV20-1 to TRBJ2-3; D is possibly TRBD2 (5 bases). This TCR was recovered from a man in his forties in good health and CMV-seropositive. The CDR3 loop reads CSARVGGTQYF. Here the CDR3 DNA reads TGCAGTGCTAGAGTAGGAGGTACGCAGTATTTT.